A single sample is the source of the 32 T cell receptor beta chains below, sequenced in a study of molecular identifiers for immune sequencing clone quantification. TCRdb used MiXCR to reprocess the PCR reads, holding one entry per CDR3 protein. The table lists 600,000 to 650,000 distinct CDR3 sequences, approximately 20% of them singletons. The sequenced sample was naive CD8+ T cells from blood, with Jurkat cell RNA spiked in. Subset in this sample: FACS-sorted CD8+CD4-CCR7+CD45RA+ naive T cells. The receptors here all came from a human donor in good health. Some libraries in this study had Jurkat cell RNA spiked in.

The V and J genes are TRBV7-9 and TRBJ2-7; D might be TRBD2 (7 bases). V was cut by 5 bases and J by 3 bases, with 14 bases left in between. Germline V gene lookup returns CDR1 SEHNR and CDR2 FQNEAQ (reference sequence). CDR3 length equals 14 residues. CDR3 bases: TGTGCCAGCAGCCCCGGGGGGCGCGTCTACGAGCAGTACTTC. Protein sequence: CASSPGGRVYEQYF.

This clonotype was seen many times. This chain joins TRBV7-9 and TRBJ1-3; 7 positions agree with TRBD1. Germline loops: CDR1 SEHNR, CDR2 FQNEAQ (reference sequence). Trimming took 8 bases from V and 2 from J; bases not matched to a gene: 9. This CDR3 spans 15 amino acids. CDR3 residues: CASLQPGTAGNTIYF. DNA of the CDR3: TGTGCCAGCCTTCAACCCGGGACAGCTGGAAACACCATATATTTT.

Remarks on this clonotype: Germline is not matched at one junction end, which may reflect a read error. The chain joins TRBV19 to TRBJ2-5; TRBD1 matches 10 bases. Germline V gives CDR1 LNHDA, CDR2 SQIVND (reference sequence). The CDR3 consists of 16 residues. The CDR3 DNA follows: TGTGTCAGTAGTAACAGGGACAGGGGACGAGAAGAGACCCAGTACTTC. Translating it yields CVSSNRDRGREETQYF.

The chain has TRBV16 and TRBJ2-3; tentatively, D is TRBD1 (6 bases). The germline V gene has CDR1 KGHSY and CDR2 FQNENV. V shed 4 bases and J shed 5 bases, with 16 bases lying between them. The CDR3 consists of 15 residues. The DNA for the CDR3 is TGTGCCAGCAGCCGGGGACACGGATTGAGAGATACGCAGTATTTT. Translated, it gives CASSRGHGLRDTQYF.

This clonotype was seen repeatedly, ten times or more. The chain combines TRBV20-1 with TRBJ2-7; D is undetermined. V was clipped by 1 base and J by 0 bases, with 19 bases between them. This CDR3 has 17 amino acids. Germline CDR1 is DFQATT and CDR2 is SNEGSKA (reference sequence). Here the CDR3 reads CSARGVTLQALSYEQYF. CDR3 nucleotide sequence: TGCAGTGCTAGAGGAGTGACCCTGCAGGCTCTCTCCTACGAGCAGTACTTC.

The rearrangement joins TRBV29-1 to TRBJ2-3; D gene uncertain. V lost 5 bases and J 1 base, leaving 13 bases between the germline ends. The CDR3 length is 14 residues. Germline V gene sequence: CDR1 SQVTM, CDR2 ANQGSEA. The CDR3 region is CSVYGDWGTDTQYF. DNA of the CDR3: TGCAGCGTTTACGGCGACTGGGGCACAGATACGCAGTATTTT.

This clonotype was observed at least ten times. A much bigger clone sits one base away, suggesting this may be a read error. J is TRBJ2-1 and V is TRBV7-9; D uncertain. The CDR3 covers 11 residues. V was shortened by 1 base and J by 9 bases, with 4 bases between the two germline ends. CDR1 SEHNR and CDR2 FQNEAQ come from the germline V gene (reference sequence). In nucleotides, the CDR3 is TGTGCCAGCAGCTTAGGGATTGAGCAGTTCTTC. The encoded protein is CASSLGIEQFF.

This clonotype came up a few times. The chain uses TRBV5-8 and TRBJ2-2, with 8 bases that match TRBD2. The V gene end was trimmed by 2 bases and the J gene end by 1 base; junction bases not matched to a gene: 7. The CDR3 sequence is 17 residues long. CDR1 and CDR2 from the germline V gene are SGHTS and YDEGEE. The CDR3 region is CASSFGAGELNTGELFF. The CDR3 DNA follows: TGTGCCAGCAGCTTCGGAGCGGGAGAGCTGAACACCGGGGAGCTGTTTTTT.

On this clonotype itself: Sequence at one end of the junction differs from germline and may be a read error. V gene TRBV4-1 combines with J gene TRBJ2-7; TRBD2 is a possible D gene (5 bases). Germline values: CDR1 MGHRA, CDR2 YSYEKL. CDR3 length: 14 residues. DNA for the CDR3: TGCGCCAGCAGCCAAAGTCCGGGGAACTACGAGCAGCACTTC. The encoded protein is CASSQSPGNYEQHF.

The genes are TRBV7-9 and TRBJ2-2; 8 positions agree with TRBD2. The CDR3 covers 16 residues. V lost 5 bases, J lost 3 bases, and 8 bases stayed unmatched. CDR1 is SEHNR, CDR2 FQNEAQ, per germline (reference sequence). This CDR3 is CASSPKSGGYTGELFF. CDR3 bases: TGTGCCAGCAGCCCTAAGAGCGGGGGATACACCGGGGAGCTGTTTTTT.

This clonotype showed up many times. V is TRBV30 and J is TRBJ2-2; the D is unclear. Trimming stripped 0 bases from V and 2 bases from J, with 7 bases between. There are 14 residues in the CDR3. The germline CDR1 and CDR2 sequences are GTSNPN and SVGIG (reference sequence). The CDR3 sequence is CAWSVIINTGELFF. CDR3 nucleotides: TGTGCCTGGAGTGTGATCATAAACACCGGGGAGCTGTTTTTT. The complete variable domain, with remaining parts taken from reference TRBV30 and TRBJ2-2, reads SQTIHQWPATLVQPVGSPLSLECTVEGTSNPNLYWYRQAAGRGLQLLFYSVGIGQISSEVPQNLSASRPQDRQFILSSKKLLLSDSGFYLCAWSVIINTGELFFGEGSRLTVL.

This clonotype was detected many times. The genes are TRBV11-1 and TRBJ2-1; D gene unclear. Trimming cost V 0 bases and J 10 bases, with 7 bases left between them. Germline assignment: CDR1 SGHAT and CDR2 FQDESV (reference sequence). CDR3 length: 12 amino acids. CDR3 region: CASSLAWIEQFF. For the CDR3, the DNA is TGTGCCAGCAGCTTAGCCTGGATCGAGCAGTTCTTC.

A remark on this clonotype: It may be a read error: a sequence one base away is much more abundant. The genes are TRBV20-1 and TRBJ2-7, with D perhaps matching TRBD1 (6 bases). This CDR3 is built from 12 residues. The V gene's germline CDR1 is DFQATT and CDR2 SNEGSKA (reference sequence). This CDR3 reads CSERDITYGQYF. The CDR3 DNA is TGCAGTGAGAGGGACATCACCTACGGGCAGTACTTC.

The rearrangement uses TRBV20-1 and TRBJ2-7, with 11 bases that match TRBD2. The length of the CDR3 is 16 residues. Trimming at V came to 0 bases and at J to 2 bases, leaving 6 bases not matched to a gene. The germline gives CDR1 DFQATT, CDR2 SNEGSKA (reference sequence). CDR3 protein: CSAREALTSGTYEQYF. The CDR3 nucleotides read TGCAGTGCTAGAGAAGCCCTGACTAGCGGGACCTACGAGCAGTACTTC.

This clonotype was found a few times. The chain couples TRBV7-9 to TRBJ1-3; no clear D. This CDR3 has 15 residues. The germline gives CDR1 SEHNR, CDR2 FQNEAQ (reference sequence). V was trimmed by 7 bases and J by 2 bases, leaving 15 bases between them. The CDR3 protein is CASTEALGTGNTIYF. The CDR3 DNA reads TGTGCCAGCACCGAGGCCTTGGGGACTGGAAACACCATATATTTT.

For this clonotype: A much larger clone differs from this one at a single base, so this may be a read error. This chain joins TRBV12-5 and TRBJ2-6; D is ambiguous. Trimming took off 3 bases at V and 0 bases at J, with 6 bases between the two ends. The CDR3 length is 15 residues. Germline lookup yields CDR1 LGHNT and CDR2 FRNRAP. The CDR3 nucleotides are TGTGCTAGTGGTTTAGATGTCTCTGGGGCCAACGTCCTGACTTTC. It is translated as CASGLDVSGANVLTF.

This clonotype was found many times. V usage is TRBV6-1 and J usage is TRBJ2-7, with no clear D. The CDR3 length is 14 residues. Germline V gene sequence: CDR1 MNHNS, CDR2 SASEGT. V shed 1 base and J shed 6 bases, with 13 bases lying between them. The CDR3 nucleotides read TGTGCCAGCAGTGAAGTCCCCCAGACTCGCGAGCAGTACTTC. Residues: CASSEVPQTREQYF.

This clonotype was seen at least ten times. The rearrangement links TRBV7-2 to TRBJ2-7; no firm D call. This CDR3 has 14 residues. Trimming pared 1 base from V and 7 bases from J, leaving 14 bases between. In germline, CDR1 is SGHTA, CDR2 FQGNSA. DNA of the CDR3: TGTGCCAGCAGCTTAGGGGGTCTCCCCGGGGAGCAGTACTTC. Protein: CASSLGGLPGEQYF.

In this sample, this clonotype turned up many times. This CDR3 reads CASSPIPPGTDTQYF. Written as DNA, the CDR3 is TGTGCCAGCAGTCCGATACCGCCGGGCACAGATACGCAGTATTTT. The J gene is TRBJ2-3, the V gene TRBV28; D not resolved. Trimming cost V 5 bases and J 1 base, with 13 bases left between them. The CDR3 has 15 residues. Germline CDR1 is MDHEN and CDR2 is SYDVKM.

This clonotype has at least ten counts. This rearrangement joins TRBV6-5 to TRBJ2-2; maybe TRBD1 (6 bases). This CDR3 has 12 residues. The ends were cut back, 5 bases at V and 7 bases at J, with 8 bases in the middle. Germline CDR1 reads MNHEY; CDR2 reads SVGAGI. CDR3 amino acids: CASSADSGELFF. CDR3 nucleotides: TGTGCCAGCAGTGCGGACAGCGGGGAGCTGTTTTTT.

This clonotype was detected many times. CDR3 bases: TGCGCCAGCAGCCAAGGACAGCCGGGACAGACCACAGATACGCAGTATTTT. Its translation: CASSQGQPGQTTDTQYF. V is TRBV4-3 and J is TRBJ2-3; 7 nucleotides line up with TRBD1. Germline V gives CDR1 LGHNA, CDR2 YSLEER. V lost 1 base, J lost 2 bases, and 9 bases stayed unmatched. The CDR3 length is 17 residues.

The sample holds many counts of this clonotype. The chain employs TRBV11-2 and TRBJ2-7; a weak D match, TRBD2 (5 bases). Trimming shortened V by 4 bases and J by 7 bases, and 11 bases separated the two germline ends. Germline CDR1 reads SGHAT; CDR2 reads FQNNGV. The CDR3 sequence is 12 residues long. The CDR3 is CASSSPPGEQYF. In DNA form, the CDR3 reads TGTGCCAGCAGCTCCCCCCCGGGGGAGCAGTACTTC.

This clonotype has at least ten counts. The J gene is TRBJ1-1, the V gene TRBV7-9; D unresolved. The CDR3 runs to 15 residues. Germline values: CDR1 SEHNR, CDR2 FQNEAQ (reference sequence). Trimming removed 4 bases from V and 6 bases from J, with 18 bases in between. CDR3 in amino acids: CASSYPRGVGAEAFF. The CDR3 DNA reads TGTGCCAGCAGCTACCCCCGCGGGGTAGGAGCTGAAGCTTTCTTT. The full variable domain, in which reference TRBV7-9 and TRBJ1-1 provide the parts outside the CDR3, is DTGVSQNPRHKITKRGQNVTFRCDPISEHNRLYWYRQTLGQGPEFLTYFQNEAQLEKSRLLSDRFSAERPKGSFSTLEIQRTEQGDSAMYLCASSYPRGVGAEAFFGQGTRLTVV.

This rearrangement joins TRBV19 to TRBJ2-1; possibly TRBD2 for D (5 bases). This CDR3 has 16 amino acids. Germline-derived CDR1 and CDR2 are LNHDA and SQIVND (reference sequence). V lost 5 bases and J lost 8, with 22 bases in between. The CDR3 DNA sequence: TGTGCCAGTAGTCCCTATCTCCTAGCTTCGTCCGATGAGCAGTTCTTC. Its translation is CASSPYLLASSDEQFF.

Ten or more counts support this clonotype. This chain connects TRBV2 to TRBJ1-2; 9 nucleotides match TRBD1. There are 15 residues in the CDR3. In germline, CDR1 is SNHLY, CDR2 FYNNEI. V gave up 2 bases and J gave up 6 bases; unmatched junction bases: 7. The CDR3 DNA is TGTGCCAGCAGTGAACTTGGACAGGGGAGGGATGGCTACACCTTC. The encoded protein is CASSELGQGRDGYTF.

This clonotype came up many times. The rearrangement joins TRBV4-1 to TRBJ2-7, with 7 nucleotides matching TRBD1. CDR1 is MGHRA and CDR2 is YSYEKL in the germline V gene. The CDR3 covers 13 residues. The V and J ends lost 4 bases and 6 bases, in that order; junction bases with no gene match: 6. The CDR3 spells CASSLTRDSEQYF. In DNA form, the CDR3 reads TGCGCCAGCAGCCTTACGAGGGACAGCGAGCAGTACTTC.

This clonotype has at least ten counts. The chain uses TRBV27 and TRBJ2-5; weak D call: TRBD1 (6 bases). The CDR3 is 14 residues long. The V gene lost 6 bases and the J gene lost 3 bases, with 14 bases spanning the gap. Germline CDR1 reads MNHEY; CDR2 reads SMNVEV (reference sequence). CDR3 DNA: TGTGCCAGCAGCTTGGTGGCAGGGGAAGAGACCCAGTACTTC. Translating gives CASSLVAGEETQYF.

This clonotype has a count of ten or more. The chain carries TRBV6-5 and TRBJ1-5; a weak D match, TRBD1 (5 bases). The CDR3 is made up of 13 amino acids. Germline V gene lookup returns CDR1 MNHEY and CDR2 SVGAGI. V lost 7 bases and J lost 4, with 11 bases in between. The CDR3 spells CASTGGGNQPQHF. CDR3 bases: TGTGCCAGCACCGGCGGGGGGAATCAGCCCCAGCATTTT.

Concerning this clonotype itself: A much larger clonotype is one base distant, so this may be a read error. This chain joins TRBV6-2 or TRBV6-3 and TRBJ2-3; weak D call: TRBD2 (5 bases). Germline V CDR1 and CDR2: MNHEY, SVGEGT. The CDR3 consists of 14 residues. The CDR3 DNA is TGTGGCAGCAGCCAACTAGTTTTTTTCGATACGCAGTATTTT. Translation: CGSSQLVFFDTQYF.

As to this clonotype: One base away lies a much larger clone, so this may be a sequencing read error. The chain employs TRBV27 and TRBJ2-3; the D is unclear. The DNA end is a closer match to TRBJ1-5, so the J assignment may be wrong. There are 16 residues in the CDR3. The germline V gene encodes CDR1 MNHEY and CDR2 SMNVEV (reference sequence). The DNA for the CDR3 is TGTGCCAGCAGTTCAACTGATTCTCCTAGCACAGATACGCAGCATTTT. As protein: CASSSTDSPSTDTQHF.

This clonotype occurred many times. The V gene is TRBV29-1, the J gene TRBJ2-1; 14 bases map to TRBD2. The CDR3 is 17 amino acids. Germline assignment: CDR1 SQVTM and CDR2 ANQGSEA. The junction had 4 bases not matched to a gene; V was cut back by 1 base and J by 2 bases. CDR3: CSVEGLAGGPAYNEQFF. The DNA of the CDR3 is TGCAGCGTTGAAGGACTAGCGGGAGGGCCGGCCTACAATGAGCAGTTCTTC.

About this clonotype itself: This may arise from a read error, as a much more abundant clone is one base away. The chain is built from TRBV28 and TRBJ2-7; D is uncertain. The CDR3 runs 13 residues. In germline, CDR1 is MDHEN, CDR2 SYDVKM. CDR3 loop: CASSLLRGYGQYF. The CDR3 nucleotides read TGTGCCAGCAGTTTATTGCGCGGCTACGGGCAGTACTTC.